The 17 T cell receptor beta chains presented below share a single source sample, sequenced in a study of neurological immune-mediated disorders. TCRdb processed the 5' RACE reads anew with MiXCR; each CDR3 protein has one entry. The sample carries approximately 48,000 distinct CDR3 sequences, roughly 15% recorded once. Sequencing input: PBMCs. The receptors stem from a man aged 55 to 70 in good health.

The rearrangement links TRBV20-1 to TRBJ2-3, with TRBD2 matching over 8 bases. V dropped 4 bases and J dropped 3; count of bases not matched to a gene: 6. The CDR3 sequence is 14 residues long. Germline assignment: CDR1 DFQATT and CDR2 SNEGSKA (reference sequence). CDR3 loop: CSAKSASGTDTQYF. DNA for the CDR3: TGCAGTGCTAAATCGGCTAGCGGGACAGATACGCAGTATTTT.

Note on this clonotype: A much larger clone lies one base from this, so it may be a read error. The V gene is TRBV6-6, the J gene TRBJ1-5; TRBD1 matches at 10 bases. The CDR3 totals 17 residues. V shed 6 bases and J 4 bases; nucleotides not matched to a gene: 12. CDR1 and CDR2 (germline): MNHNY, SVGAGI (reference sequence). The CDR3 is CASSELTGGRGNQPQHF. CDR3 coding DNA: TGTGCCAGCAGCGAGTTGACAGGGGGCAGAGGAAATCAGCCCCAGCATTTT.

This clonotype was recorded at least ten times. The chain couples TRBV24-1 to TRBJ2-1, with 8 bases identical to TRBD1. Germline CDR1 is KGHDR and CDR2 is SFDVKD. This CDR3 is built from 18 residues. V trimming: 0 bases; J trimming: 4 bases; junction bases outside the gene matches: 10. The CDR3 sequence is CATSDLPPGTGFYNEQFF. DNA for the CDR3: TGTGCCACCAGTGATTTGCCCCCCGGGACAGGATTTTACAATGAGCAGTTCTTC.

Only one count was recorded for this clonotype. This rearrangement joins TRBV5-5 to TRBJ2-1; no definite D call. The V end was cut by 3 bases, the J end by 11 bases, with 18 bases between. In germline, CDR1 is SGHKS, CDR2 YYEKEE (reference sequence). The CDR3 sequence is 14 residues long. CDR3 coding DNA: TGTGCCAGCAGCTCTAACGCCATACCTCTTAAGCAGTTCTTC. Translation gives CASSSNAIPLKQFF.

In this sample, this clonotype turned up many times. The chain is built from TRBV7-8 and TRBJ2-7, with D perhaps TRBD2 (6 bases). CDR1 SGHVS and CDR2 FQNEAQ come from the germline V gene. The CDR3 runs 14 residues. V lost 5 bases to trimming and J lost 2 bases, with 13 bases between them. The CDR3 protein is CASSPPGGAYEQYF. CDR3 sequence (DNA): TGTGCCAGCAGCCCACCCGGGGGAGCCTACGAGCAGTACTTC.

This clonotype was observed many times. This chain links TRBV9 with TRBJ2-2, with 9 bases identical to TRBD1. The CDR3 is 18 residues long. V shed 2 bases, J shed 4 bases, and the junction held 12 bases outside the gene matches. Germline V CDR1 and CDR2: SGDLS, YYNGEE. CDR3 DNA: TGTGCCAGCAGCGTCCAACAGGGGGCACCCTTTGGCACCGGGGAGCTGTTTTTT. Residues: CASSVQQGAPFGTGELFF.

This chain uses TRBV7-3 with TRBJ2-2; D might be TRBD2 (6 bases). The germline CDR1 and CDR2 sequences are SGHTA and FQGTGA. This CDR3 spans 21 amino acids. V gave up 5 bases and J gave up 3 bases, with 31 bases separating them. The chain's CDR3 is CASSALRQSLLYSGDTGELFF. The CDR3 region has the DNA TGTGCCAGCAGCGCATTAAGACAGTCCCTCCTCTATAGCGGTGACACCGGGGAGCTGTTTTTT.

This clonotype was counted at least ten times. This chain uses TRBV7-6 with TRBJ2-3, with TRBD2 matching over 9 bases. Per the germline V gene, CDR1 is SGHVS and CDR2 is FNYEAQ. J lost 7 bases, V lost 2 bases, and 10 bases had no gene match. The CDR3 sequence is 16 residues long. The CDR3 reads CASSLKGSGSMNTQYF. CDR3 nucleotide sequence: TGTGCCAGCAGCTTAAAGGGTAGCGGGAGCATGAATACGCAGTATTTT. Full variable domain (rest looked up from reference TRBV7-6 and TRBJ2-3): GAGVSQSPRYKVTKRGQDVALRCDPISGHVSLYWYRQALGQGPEFLTYFNYEAQQDKSGLPNDRFSAERPEGSISTLTIQRTEQRDSAMYRCASSLKGSGSMNTQYFGPGTRLTVL.

This clonotype was picked up many times. This chain links TRBV4-1 with TRBJ2-3; D is perhaps TRBD1 (6 bases). Trimming pared 3 bases from V and 5 bases from J, leaving 12 bases between. This CDR3 has 14 residues. The germline V gene encodes CDR1 MGHRA and CDR2 YSYEKL. The CDR3 coding sequence is TGCGCCAGCAGCCACTTGGGGGCGGGAGATACGCAGTATTTT. The encoded protein is CASSHLGAGDTQYF.

The chain uses TRBV5-1 and TRBJ1-5; the D gene is possibly TRBD1 (6 bases). Trimming left V 7 bases short and J 4 bases short, with 12 bases between. The CDR3 spans 13 residues. Per the germline V gene, CDR1 is SGHRS and CDR2 is YFSETQ. The DNA of the CDR3 is TGCGCCAGCTCACGGGGGCCTAATCAGCCCCAGCATTTT. This encodes CASSRGPNQPQHF.

This clonotype showed up just once. CDR3 residues: CAGSLRGRGRESAFF. As DNA, the CDR3 is TGTGCTGGCAGCCTCCGGGGGAGGGGGCGGGAGTCAGCTTTCTTT. This chain joins TRBV6-5 and TRBJ1-1; 7 bases map to TRBD1. The germline V gene has CDR1 MNHEY and CDR2 SVGAGI. This CDR3 has 15 residues.

This clonotype was seen ten or more times. This chain links TRBV18 with TRBJ2-1; no firm D call. This CDR3 is built from 14 residues. Trimming left V 1 base short and J 1 base short, with 5 bases between. Germline V gene lookup returns CDR1 KGHSH and CDR2 LQKENI. CDR3 amino acids: CASSPLMSYNEQFF. The DNA of the CDR3 is TGTGCCAGCTCACCACTTATGTCCTACAATGAGCAGTTCTTC.

This clonotype was recorded at least ten times. J is TRBJ2-1 and V is TRBV20-1; TRBD2 aligns across 7 bases. The CDR3 has 13 amino acids. CDR1 and CDR2 (germline): DFQATT, SNEGSKA (reference sequence). After removal of 5 bases from V and 3 bases from J, the junction contained 4 bases not matched to a gene. For the CDR3, the DNA is TGCAGTGCTTCCTCGGGGGGCTACAATGAGCAGTTCTTC. Translating it yields CSASSGGYNEQFF.

Ten or more counts support this clonotype. The V call is TRBV5-1, the J call TRBJ2-7, with 10 positions matching TRBD1. CDR1 and CDR2 from the germline V gene are SGHRS and YFSETQ. Unmatched junction bases numbered 15, after V lost 1 base and J lost 2 bases. This CDR3 is built from 19 residues. In DNA form, the CDR3 reads TGCGCCAGCAGCTTGTTTTTCGGGACAGGGGTGGCAATCGCCTACGAGCAGTACTTC. This translates into CASSLFFGTGVAIAYEQYF.

This clonotype occurred many times. The chain links TRBV28 to TRBJ2-2; D might be TRBD1 (5 bases). The CDR3 is made up of 16 amino acids. V was clipped by 6 bases and J by 0 bases, with 14 bases between them. Per germline, CDR1 MDHEN and CDR2 SYDVKM. CDR3 in amino acids: CASRGQSLPNTGELFF. The CDR3 bases are TGTGCCAGCAGGGGGCAGAGTCTCCCGAACACCGGGGAGCTGTTTTTT.

This clonotype was picked up a small number of times. The chain joins TRBV29-1 to TRBJ2-1; TRBD2 matches at 11 bases. With V trimmed by 7 bases and J by 9 bases, 11 bases remained unmatched. This CDR3 spans 14 amino acids. Germline CDR1 reads SQVTM; CDR2 reads ANQGSEA. The CDR3 reads CSAHSGRALSEQFF. DNA for the CDR3: TGCAGCGCCCATAGCGGGAGGGCCCTCAGTGAGCAGTTCTTC.

In this sample, this clonotype turned up many times. The chain uses TRBV7-2 and TRBJ2-1; no firm D call. V lost 1 base and J lost 9, with 10 bases in between. Germline-derived CDR1 and CDR2 are SGHTA and FQGNSA. CDR3 length equals 13 residues. The CDR3 region is CASSLVGAVEQFF. DNA for the CDR3: TGTGCCAGCAGCTTAGTGGGTGCAGTTGAGCAGTTCTTC.